Included here is one T cell receptor (beta chain) sequence, with context. Its antigen is still unknown. These data come from a study of cytotoxic CD8 clonotypes in ibrutinib-treated CLL. Study-level information: Response sampling took place at median around 13 months of treatment, range 6 to 36. The study's findings and limits: Clonality increased at ibrutinib response, then returned toward baseline at progression.

This CDR3 contains 16 residues. Germline CDR1 reads SGHNT; CDR2 reads YYREEE (reference sequence). The ends were cut back, 0 bases at V and 7 bases at J, with 19 bases in the middle. This table comes from immunoSEQ multiplex PCR, and its TCRdb copy is limited to in-frame clones, with some not included. The sample has around 70,000 clones; 68% are singletons. The rearrangement uses TRBV5-4 and TRBJ1-1; the D gene is possibly TRBD1 (5 bases). The sequence derives from a human donor with chronic lymphocytic leukemia. Source: PBMCs, taken after 12 months of ibrutinib treatment. The CDR3 DNA follows: TGTGCCAGCAGCTTGGACGGCCAAAGGGGAACAGGTGAAGCTTTCTTT. Translated, it gives CASSLDGQRGTGEAFF.